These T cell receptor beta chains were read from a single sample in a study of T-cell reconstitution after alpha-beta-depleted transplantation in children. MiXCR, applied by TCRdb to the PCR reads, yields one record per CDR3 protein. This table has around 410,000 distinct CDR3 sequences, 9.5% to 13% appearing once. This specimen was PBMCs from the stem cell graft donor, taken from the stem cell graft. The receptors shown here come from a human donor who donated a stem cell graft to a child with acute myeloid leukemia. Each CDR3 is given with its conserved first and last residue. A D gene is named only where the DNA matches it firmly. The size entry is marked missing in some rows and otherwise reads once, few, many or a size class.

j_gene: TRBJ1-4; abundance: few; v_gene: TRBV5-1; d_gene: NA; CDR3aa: CASRREQGSEKLFF; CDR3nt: TGCGCCAGCAGGCGCGAGCAGGGATCTGAAAAACTGTTTTTT
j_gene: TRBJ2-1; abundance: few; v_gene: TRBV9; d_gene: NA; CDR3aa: CASSVDPGLGEQFF; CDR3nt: TGTGCCAGCAGCGTAGATCCCGGGCTGGGGGAGCAGTTCTTC
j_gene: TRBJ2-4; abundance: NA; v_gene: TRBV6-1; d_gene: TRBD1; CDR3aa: CASSATGRDIQYF; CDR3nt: TGTGCCAGCAGTGCGACAGGGCGGGACATTCAGTACTTC
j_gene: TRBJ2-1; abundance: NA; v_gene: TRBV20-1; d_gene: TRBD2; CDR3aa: CSAQGLAMSSYNEQFF; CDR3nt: TGCAGTGCTCAGGGACTAGCGATGAGCTCCTACAATGAGCAGTTCTTC
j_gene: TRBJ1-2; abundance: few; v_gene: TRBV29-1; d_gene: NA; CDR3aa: CSVGPIGLGYTF; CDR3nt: TGCAGCGTGGGGCCTATAGGTCTTGGCTACACCTTC
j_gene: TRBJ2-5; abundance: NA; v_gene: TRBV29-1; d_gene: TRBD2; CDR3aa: CSVEMAGGETQYF; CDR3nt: TGCAGCGTTGAAATGGCGGGAGGAGAGACCCAGTACTTC
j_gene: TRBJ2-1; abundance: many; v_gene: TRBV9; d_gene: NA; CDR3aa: CASSVAGLYNEQFF; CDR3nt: TGTGCCAGCAGCGTAGCGGGTCTTTACAATGAGCAGTTCTTC
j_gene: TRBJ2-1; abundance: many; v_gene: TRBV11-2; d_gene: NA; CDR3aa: CASSPGGHSSYNEQFF; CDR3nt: TGTGCCAGCAGCCCCGGGGGGCATAGCTCCTACAATGAGCAGTTCTTC
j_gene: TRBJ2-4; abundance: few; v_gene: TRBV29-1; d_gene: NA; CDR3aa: CSVEAVYGKNIQYF; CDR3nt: TGCAGCGTCGAGGCCGTTTATGGCAAAAACATTCAGTACTTC
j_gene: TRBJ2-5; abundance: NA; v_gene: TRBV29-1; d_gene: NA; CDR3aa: CSSRGIFGRWQETQYF; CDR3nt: TGCAGCTCGAGGGGTATCTTCGGGAGATGGCAAGAGACCCAGTACTTC
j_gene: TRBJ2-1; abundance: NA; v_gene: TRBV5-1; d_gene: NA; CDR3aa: CASSYRLDNEQFF; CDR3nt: TGCGCCAGCAGCTACCGACTGGACAATGAGCAGTTCTTC
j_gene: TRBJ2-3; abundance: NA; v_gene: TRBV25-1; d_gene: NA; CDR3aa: CASSLIASTDTQYF; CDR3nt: TGTGCCAGCAGCCTTATCGCGAGCACAGATACGCAGTATTTT
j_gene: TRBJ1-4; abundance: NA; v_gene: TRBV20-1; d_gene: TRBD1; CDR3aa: CSARRTGDEKLFF; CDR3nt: TGCAGTGCTCGACGGACAGGGGATGAAAAACTGTTTTTT
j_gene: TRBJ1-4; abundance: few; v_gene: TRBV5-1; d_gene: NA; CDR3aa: CASSRRASDEKLFF; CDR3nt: TGCGCCAGCAGCCGCCGGGCGAGCGATGAAAAACTGTTTTTT
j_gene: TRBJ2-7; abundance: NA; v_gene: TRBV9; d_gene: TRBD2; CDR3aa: CASSVDVAGGPYEQYF; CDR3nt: TGTGCCAGCAGCGTCGACGTAGCGGGAGGGCCTTACGAGCAGTACTTC
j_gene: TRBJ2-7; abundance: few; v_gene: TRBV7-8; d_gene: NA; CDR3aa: CASSRGGAPREQYF; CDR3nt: TGTGCCAGCAGCCGAGGGGGGGCGCCTCGGGAGCAGTACTTC
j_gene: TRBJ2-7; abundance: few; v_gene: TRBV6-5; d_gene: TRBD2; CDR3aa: CASSASGTHNEQYF; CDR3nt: TGTGCCAGCAGCGCTAGCGGGACGCACAACGAGCAGTACTTC